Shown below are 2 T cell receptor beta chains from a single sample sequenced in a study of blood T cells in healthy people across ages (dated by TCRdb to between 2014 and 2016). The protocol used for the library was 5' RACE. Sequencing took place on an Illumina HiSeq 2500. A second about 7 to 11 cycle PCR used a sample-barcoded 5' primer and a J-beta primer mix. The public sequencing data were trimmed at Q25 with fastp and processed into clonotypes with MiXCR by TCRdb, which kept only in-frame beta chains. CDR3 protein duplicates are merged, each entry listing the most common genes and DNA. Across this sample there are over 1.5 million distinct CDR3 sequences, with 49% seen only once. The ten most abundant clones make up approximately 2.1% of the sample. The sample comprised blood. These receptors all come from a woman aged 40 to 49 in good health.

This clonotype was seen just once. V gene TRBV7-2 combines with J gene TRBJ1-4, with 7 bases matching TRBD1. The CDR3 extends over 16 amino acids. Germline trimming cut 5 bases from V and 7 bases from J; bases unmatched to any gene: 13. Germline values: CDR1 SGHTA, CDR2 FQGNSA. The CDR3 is CASSGRTGLSGEKLFF. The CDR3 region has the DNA TGTGCCAGCAGCGGTCGGACAGGTTTAAGTGGTGAAAAACTGTTTTTT.

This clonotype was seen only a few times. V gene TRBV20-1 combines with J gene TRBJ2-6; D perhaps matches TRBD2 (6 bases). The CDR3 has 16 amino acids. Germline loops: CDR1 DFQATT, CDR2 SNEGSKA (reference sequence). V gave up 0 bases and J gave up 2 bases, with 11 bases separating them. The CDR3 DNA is TGCAGTGCTAGAGATGTTTGGGGGGCTGGGGCCAACGTCCTGACTTTC. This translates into CSARDVWGAGANVLTF.